Below are 15 T cell receptor beta chains sequenced from a single sample in a study of blood T cell repertoires in COVID-19. Assay used: immunoSEQ multiplex PCR; TCRdb lists only in-frame clones, some missing. The sample yields 130,000 or so clones, roughly 90% seen once. The sequenced sample was peripheral blood. The origin of the receptors is a man between 65 and 79 years old with active COVID-19.

This chain joins TRBV2 and TRBJ2-5; 7 bases match TRBD2. The germline gives CDR1 SNHLY, CDR2 FYNNEI. The CDR3 is 16 amino acids. V lost 3 bases, J lost 5 bases, and 12 bases stayed unmatched. CDR3 sequence reads: CASSDVAGRGEETQYF. CDR3 DNA sequence: TGTGCCAGCAGTGATGTAGCGGGCAGAGGTGAGGAGACCCAGTACTTC.

The V gene is TRBV2, the J gene TRBJ2-7; TRBD2 matches 8 bases. The CDR3 is made up of 11 amino acids. V dropped 7 bases and J dropped 9; count of bases not matched to a gene: 5. CDR1 and CDR2 (germline): SNHLY, FYNNEI. CDR3 nucleotide sequence: TGTGCCAGCACAGCGGGAGCGGGGCAGTACTTC. Protein product: CASTAGAGQYF.

The chain couples TRBV5-4 to TRBJ2-5; D unresolved. Germline-derived CDR1 and CDR2 are SGHNT and YYREEE (reference sequence). The CDR3 loop spans 13 amino acids. Trimming left V 4 bases short and J 4 bases short, with 11 bases between. CDR3 sequence reads: CASSQHSLETQYF. DNA of the CDR3: TGTGCCAGCAGCCAGCACAGTTTAGAGACCCAGTACTTC.

This clone has only one observation. The V call is TRBV6-5, the J call TRBJ1-2; D is uncertain. Germline V gene data show CDR1 as MNHEY and CDR2 as SVGAGI. The germline V and J ends were trimmed by 3 bases and 2 bases, with 10 bases remaining between them. The CDR3 sequence is 14 residues long. The CDR3 sequence: CASSYASGNYGYTF. Written as DNA, the CDR3 is TGTGCCAGCAGTTATGCGAGCGGGAACTATGGCTACACCTTC.

V usage is TRBV9 and J usage is TRBJ2-3; 9 bases map to TRBD2. Germline loops: CDR1 SGDLS, CDR2 YYNGEE. There are 15 residues in the CDR3. V shed 0 bases, J shed 7 bases, and the junction held 6 bases outside the gene matches. CDR3 sequence reads: CASSVVAGEGNTQYF. CDR3 in DNA: TGTGCCAGCAGCGTAGTAGCGGGAGAGGGAAATACGCAGTATTTT.

In its sample, this clone was seen once. V is TRBV19 and J is TRBJ2-7; D is perhaps TRBD2 (5 bases). V lost 4 bases, J lost 3 bases, and 10 bases lay in between. The CDR3 runs 13 residues. Per germline, CDR1 LNHDA and CDR2 SQIVND (reference sequence). The CDR3 DNA reads TGTGCCAGTAGTACAACCGGGAACTACGAGCAGTACTTC. Its protein is CASSTTGNYEQYF.

This sequence joins TRBV12-3 or TRBV12-4 and TRBJ2-7; D gene unclear. The CDR3 is made up of 11 amino acids. The V end was cut by 5 bases, the J end by 5 bases, with 7 bases between. This CDR3 is CASSIYNEQYF. In nucleotides, the CDR3 is TGTGCCAGCAGTATTTATAACGAGCAGTACTTC.

This clone was detected ten times or more. The chain uses TRBV6-2 or TRBV6-3 and TRBJ2-1; TRBD1 might be the D (6 bases). V gave up 6 bases and J gave up 2 bases, with 14 bases separating them. This CDR3 is built from 15 residues. Germline CDR1 is MNHEY and CDR2 is SVGEGT. CDR3 in DNA: TGTGCCAGCAGCGAAGAGGGACAACCCTACAATGAGCAGTTCTTC. This codes for CASSEEGQPYNEQFF.

This clone has a handful of counts. This sequence joins TRBV5-1 and TRBJ1-5; TRBD1 aligns across 10 bases. The CDR3 is made up of 14 amino acids. Looked up from germline, CDR1 is SGHRS and CDR2 is YFSETQ. V lost 3 bases to trimming and J lost 6 bases; unmatched junction nucleotides: 3. CDR3: CASSSGQGGQPQHF. CDR3 bases: TGCGCCAGCAGCTCCGGACAGGGGGGTCAGCCCCAGCATTTT.

The gene calls are TRBV4-1 and TRBJ2-4, with 9 bases aligning to TRBD1. Germline values: CDR1 MGHRA, CDR2 YSYEKL. The CDR3 has 17 residues. The J segment lost 0 bases and the V segment lost 6 bases, leaving 9 bases of the junction unmatched. Here the CDR3 DNA reads TGCGCCAGCAGGCGGACAGGGGAAAGGTTAGCCAAAAACATTCAGTACTTC. Translation gives CASRRTGERLAKNIQYF.

V and J are TRBV18 and TRBJ2-1; 10 nucleotides line up with TRBD1. V was pared by 6 bases and J by 6 bases, with 8 bases of the junction left unmatched. The CDR3 has 15 amino acids. Germline V gives CDR1 KGHSH, CDR2 LQKENI. The CDR3, as DNA: TGTGCCAGCTCGTTGGGACAGGGGCGTCTCAATGAGCAGTTCTTC. It is translated as CASSLGQGRLNEQFF.

This chain joins TRBV21-1 and TRBJ2-1; the listed D gene, TRBD2, was not tested against the DNA. TRBV21-1 is labeled a pseudogene. This CDR3 spans 21 amino acids. The CDR3 nucleotides are TGTGCCAGCAGCCCAGAGCGGGGGACTAGCGGGAGGCGCAGCTCCTACAATGAGCAGTTCTTC. Protein sequence: CASSPERGTSGRRSSYNEQFF.

The chain links TRBV24-1 to TRBJ2-5; TRBD1 matches 7 bases. Germline-derived CDR1 and CDR2 are KGHDR and SFDVKD. After removal of 4 bases from V and 4 bases from J, the junction contained 8 bases not matched to a gene. The length of the CDR3 is 15 residues. The CDR3 loop is CATSDATGISETQYF. In nucleotides, the CDR3 is TGTGCCACCAGTGACGCGACAGGGATATCAGAGACCCAGTACTTC.

The rearrangement uses TRBV7-2 and TRBJ2-1; 10 positions match TRBD2. The CDR3 is 13 amino acids. CDR1 and CDR2 (germline): SGHTA, FQGNSA. Trimming took 6 bases from V and 5 from J; bases not matched to a gene: 1. Written as DNA, the CDR3 is TGTGCCAGCAGGCTAGCGGGGGACAATGAGCAGTTCTTC. This encodes CASRLAGDNEQFF.

The chain links TRBV7-2 to TRBJ2-7; TRBD2 aligns across 8 bases. This CDR3 has 14 residues. CDR1 SGHTA and CDR2 FQGNSA come from the germline V gene. The V gene end was trimmed by 1 base and the J gene end by 6 bases; junction bases not matched to a gene: 5. The CDR3 DNA sequence: TGTGCCAGCAGCTTAGTAGCGGGAAACCCCGAGCAGTACTTC. Translated, it gives CASSLVAGNPEQYF.